The following is a T cell receptor (beta chain) sequence with its context. Original processing methods: Estimated nucleated cell counts came from reference gene primer amplification. The table came from immunoSEQ multiplex PCR; TCRdb's copy has only in-frame clones and leaves some out. Clone size and V and J calls were adopted from that table, with D and trimming inferred from the DNA. The sample holds approximately 440,000 clones; roughly 87% are singletons and the top ten take approximately 0.55%. Participant reports of clinical history set cohort assignment. The source of the sample is a study of blood T cell repertoires in COVID-19. Across the whole study: Some COVID-19 samples were acute and others convalescent; all came from the United States, Italy and Spain.

Germline CDR1 and CDR2: SEHNR and FQNEAQ (reference sequence). The length of the CDR3 is 15 residues. V shed 5 bases and J 3 bases; nucleotides not matched to a gene: 6. This TCR was sampled from a man in his late teens or twenties who had recovered from COVID-19. Source material: PBMCs or T cells enriched from blood (not recorded which). The genes are TRBV7-9 and TRBJ1-5, with 8 bases matching TRBD1. CDR3 DNA: TGTGCCAGCAGCGGTCAGGGGGCGTCCAATCAGCCCCAGCATTTT. This codes for CASSGQGASNQPQHF.